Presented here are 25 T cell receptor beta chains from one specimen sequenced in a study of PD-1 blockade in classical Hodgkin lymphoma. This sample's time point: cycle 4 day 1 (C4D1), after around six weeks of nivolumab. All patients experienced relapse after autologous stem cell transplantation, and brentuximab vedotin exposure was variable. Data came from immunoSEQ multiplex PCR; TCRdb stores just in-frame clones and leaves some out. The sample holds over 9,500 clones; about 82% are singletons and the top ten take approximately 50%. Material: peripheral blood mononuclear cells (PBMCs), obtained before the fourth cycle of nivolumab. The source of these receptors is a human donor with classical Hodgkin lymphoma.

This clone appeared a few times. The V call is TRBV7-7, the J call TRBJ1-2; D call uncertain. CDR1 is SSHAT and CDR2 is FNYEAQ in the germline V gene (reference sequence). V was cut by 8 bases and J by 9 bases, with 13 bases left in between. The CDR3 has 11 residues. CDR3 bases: TGTGCCAGCTCACAAAACTGGTGCTACACCTTC. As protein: CASSQNWCYTF.

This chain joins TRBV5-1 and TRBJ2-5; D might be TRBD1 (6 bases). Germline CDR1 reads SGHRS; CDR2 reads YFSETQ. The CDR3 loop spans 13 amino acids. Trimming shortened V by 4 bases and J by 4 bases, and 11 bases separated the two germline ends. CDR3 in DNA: TGCGCCAGCAGCCGCGACAGGATAGAGACCCAGTACTTC. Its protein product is CASSRDRIETQYF.

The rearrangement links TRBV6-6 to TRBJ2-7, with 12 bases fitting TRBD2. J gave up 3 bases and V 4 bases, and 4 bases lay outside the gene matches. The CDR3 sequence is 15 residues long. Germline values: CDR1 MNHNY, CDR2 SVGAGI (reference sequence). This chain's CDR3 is CASSSTTSGSYEQYF. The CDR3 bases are TGTGCCAGCAGTTCGACGACTAGCGGGAGCTACGAGCAGTACTTC.

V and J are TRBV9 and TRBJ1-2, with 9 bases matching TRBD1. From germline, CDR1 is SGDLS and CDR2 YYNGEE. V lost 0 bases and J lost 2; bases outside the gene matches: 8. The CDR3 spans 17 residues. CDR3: CASSVGGTGRRNYGYTF. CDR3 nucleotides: TGTGCCAGCAGCGTAGGGGGGACAGGGCGACGAAACTATGGCTACACCTTC. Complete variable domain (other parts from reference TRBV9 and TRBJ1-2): DSGVTQTPKHLITATGQRVTLRCSPRSGDLSVYWYQQSLDQGLQFLIQYYNGEERAKGNILERFSAQQFPDLHSELNLSSLELGDSALYFCASSVGGTGRRNYGYTFGSGTRLTVV.

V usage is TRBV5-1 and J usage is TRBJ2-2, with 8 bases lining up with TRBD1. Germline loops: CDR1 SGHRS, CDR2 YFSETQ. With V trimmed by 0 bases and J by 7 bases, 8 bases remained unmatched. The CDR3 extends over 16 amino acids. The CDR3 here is CASSLDGQGALGELFF. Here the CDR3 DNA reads TGCGCCAGCAGCTTGGATGGACAGGGTGCACTCGGGGAGCTGTTTTTT.

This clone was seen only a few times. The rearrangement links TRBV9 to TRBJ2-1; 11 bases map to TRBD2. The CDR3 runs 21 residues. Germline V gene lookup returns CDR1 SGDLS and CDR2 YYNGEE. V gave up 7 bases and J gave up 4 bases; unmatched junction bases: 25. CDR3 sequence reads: CASSRGHKTSGAKVGYNEQFF. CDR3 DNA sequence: TGTGCCAGCTCGAGGGGCCATAAGACTAGCGGGGCTAAAGTTGGGTACAATGAGCAGTTCTTC. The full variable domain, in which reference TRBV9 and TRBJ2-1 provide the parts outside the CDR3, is DSGVTQTPKHLITATGQRVTLRCSPRSGDLSVYWYQQSLDQGLQFLIQYYNGEERAKGNILERFSAQQFPDLHSELNLSSLELGDSALYFCASSRGHKTSGAKVGYNEQFFGPGTRLTVL.

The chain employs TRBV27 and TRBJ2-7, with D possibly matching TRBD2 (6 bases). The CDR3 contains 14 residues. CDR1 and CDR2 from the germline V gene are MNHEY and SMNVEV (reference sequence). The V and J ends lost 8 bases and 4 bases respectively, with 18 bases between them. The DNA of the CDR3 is TGTGCCAGCTCCCGGGTTGGGGGACTTTACGAGCAGTACTTC. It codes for CASSRVGGLYEQYF.

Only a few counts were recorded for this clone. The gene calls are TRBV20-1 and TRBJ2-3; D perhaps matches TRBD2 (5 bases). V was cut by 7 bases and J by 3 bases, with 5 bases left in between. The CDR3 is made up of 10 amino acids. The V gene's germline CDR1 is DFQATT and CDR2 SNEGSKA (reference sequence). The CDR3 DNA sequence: TGCAGTGGGAGGACAGATACGCAGTATTTT. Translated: CSGRTDTQYF.

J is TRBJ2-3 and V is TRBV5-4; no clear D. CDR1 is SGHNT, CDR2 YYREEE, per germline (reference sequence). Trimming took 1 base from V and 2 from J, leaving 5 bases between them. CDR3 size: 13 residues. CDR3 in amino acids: CASSLYFTDTQYF. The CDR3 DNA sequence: TGTGCCAGCAGCTTGTACTTCACAGATACGCAGTATTTT.

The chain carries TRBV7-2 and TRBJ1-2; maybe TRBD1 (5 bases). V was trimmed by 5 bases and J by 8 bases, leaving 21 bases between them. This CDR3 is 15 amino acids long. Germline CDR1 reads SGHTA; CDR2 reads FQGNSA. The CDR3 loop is CASSLVLGGGGGYTF. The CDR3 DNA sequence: TGTGCCAGCAGCCTCGTCTTGGGGGGTGGTGGGGGCTACACCTTC. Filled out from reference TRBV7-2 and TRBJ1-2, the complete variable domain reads GAGVSQSPSNKVTEKGKDVELRCDPISGHTALYWYRQSLGQGLEFLIYFQGNSAPDKSGLPSDRFSAERTGGSVSTLTIQRTQQEDSAVYLCASSLVLGGGGGYTFGSGTRLTVV.

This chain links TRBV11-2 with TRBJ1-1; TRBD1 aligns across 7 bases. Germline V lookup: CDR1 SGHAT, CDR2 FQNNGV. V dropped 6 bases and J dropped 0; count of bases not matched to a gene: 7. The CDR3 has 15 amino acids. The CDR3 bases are TGTGCCAGCAGGCGACCGGGACAGATGAACACTGAAGCTTTCTTT. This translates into CASRRPGQMNTEAFF.

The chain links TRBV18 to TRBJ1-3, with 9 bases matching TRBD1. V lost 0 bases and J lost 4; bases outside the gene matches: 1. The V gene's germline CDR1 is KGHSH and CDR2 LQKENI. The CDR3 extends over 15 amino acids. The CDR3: CASSPPGQGGNTIYF. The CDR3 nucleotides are TGTGCCAGCTCACCACCGGGACAGGGAGGAAACACCATATATTTT.

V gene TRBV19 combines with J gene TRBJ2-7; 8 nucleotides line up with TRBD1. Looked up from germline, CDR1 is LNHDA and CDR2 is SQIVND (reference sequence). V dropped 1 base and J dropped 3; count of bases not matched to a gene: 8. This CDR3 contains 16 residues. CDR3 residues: CASSIGPTGDHYEQYF. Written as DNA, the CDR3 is TGTGCCAGTAGTATAGGCCCGACAGGGGACCACTACGAGCAGTACTTC.

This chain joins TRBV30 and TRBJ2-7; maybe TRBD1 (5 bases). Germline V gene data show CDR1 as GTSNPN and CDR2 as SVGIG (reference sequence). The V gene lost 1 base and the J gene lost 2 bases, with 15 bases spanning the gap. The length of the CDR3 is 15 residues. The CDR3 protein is CAWSESQGLTYEQYF. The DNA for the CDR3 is TGTGCCTGGAGTGAGAGTCAGGGTCTTACCTACGAGCAGTACTTC.

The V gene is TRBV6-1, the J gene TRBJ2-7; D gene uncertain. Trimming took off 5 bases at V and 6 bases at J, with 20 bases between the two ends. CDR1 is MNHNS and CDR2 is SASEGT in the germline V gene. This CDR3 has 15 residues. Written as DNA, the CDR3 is TGTGCCAGCAGTTCCGTGTACGTAGGGATAATCGAGCAGTACTTC. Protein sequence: CASSSVYVGIIEQYF.

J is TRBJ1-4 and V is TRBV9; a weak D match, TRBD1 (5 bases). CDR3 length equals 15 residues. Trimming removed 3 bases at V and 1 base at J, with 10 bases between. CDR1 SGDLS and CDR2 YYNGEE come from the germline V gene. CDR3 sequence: CASSGPGQTNEKLFF. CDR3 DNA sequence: TGTGCCAGCAGCGGGCCCGGACAAACTAATGAAAAACTGTTTTTT. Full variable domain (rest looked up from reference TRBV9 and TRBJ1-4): DSGVTQTPKHLITATGQRVTLRCSPRSGDLSVYWYQQSLDQGLQFLIQYYNGEERAKGNILERFSAQQFPDLHSELNLSSLELGDSALYFCASSGPGQTNEKLFFGSGTQLSVL.

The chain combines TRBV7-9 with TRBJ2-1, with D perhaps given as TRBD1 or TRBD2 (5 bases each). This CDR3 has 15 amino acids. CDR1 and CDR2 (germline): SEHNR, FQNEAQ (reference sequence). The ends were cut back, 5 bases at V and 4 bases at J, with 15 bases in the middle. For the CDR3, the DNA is TGTGCCAGCAGCCCATCCCGGGACCTTTACAATGAGCAGTTCTTC. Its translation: CASSPSRDLYNEQFF.

Written as DNA, the CDR3 is TGTGCCAGTACTCGGAGCCTCGCAGATACGCAGTATTTT. This codes for CASTRSLADTQYF. This chain uses TRBV19 with TRBJ2-3; D uncertain. The CDR3 sequence is 13 residues long. CDR1 is LNHDA and CDR2 is SQIVND in the germline V gene (reference sequence). The V end lost 7 bases, the J end lost 4 bases, and 12 bases lay between the germline ends.

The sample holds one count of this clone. The CDR3 protein is CASSMIGTGGSYGYTF. DNA of the CDR3: TGTGCCAGTAGTATGATCGGGACAGGGGGTTCCTATGGCTACACCTTC. J is TRBJ1-2 and V is TRBV19; 11 bases align to TRBD1. V lost 3 bases and J lost 4; bases outside the gene matches: 7. This CDR3 is 16 amino acids long. Germline CDR1 and CDR2: LNHDA and SQIVND (reference sequence).

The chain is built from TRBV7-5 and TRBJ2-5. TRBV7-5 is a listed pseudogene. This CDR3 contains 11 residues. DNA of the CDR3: TGTGCCAGTACAAACCGGGACGACAAGTACTTC. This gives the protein CASTNRDDKYF.

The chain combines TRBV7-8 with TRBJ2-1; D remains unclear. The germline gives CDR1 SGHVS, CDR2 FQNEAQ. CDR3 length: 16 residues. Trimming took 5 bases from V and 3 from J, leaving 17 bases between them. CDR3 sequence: CASSPVLFGLYNEQFF. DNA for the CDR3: TGTGCCAGCAGCCCTGTCCTATTTGGTCTCTACAATGAGCAGTTCTTC.

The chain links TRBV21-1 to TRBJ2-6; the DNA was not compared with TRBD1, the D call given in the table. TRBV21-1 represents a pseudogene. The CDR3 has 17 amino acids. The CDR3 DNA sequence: TGTGCCAGCAGCAAAGAGACAGGGAGCGCTGGGGCCAACGTCCTGACTTTC. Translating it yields CASSKETGSAGANVLTF.

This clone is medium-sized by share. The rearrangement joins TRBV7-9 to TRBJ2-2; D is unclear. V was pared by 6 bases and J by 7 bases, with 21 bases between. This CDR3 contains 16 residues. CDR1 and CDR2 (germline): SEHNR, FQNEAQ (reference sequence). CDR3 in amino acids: CASSPVLRKGSGELFF. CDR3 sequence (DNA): TGTGCCAGCAGTCCAGTACTGCGCAAAGGAAGCGGGGAGCTGTTTTTT. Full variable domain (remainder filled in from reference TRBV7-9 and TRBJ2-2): DTGVSQNPRHKITKRGQNVTFRCDPISEHNRLYWYRQTLGQGPEFLTYFQNEAQLEKSRLLSDRFSAERPKGSFSTLEIQRTEQGDSAMYLCASSPVLRKGSGELFFGEGSRLTVL.

CDR3: CASSPLPWDSQTGELFF. DNA of the CDR3: TGTGCCAGCAGCCCCCTCCCGTGGGACAGCCAGACCGGGGAGCTGTTTTTT. The J gene is TRBJ2-2, the V gene TRBV11-2; 7 bases line up with TRBD1. Germline CDR1 is SGHAT and CDR2 is FQNNGV. V lost 5 bases, J lost 5 bases, and 14 bases stayed unmatched. CDR3 length: 17 residues.

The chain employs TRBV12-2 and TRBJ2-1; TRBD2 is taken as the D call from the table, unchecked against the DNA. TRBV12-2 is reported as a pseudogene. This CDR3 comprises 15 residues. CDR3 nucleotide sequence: TGTGCAAGTCGCTTAAGGCGGAACTCCTACAATGAGCAGTTCTTC. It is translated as CASRLRRNSYNEQFF.